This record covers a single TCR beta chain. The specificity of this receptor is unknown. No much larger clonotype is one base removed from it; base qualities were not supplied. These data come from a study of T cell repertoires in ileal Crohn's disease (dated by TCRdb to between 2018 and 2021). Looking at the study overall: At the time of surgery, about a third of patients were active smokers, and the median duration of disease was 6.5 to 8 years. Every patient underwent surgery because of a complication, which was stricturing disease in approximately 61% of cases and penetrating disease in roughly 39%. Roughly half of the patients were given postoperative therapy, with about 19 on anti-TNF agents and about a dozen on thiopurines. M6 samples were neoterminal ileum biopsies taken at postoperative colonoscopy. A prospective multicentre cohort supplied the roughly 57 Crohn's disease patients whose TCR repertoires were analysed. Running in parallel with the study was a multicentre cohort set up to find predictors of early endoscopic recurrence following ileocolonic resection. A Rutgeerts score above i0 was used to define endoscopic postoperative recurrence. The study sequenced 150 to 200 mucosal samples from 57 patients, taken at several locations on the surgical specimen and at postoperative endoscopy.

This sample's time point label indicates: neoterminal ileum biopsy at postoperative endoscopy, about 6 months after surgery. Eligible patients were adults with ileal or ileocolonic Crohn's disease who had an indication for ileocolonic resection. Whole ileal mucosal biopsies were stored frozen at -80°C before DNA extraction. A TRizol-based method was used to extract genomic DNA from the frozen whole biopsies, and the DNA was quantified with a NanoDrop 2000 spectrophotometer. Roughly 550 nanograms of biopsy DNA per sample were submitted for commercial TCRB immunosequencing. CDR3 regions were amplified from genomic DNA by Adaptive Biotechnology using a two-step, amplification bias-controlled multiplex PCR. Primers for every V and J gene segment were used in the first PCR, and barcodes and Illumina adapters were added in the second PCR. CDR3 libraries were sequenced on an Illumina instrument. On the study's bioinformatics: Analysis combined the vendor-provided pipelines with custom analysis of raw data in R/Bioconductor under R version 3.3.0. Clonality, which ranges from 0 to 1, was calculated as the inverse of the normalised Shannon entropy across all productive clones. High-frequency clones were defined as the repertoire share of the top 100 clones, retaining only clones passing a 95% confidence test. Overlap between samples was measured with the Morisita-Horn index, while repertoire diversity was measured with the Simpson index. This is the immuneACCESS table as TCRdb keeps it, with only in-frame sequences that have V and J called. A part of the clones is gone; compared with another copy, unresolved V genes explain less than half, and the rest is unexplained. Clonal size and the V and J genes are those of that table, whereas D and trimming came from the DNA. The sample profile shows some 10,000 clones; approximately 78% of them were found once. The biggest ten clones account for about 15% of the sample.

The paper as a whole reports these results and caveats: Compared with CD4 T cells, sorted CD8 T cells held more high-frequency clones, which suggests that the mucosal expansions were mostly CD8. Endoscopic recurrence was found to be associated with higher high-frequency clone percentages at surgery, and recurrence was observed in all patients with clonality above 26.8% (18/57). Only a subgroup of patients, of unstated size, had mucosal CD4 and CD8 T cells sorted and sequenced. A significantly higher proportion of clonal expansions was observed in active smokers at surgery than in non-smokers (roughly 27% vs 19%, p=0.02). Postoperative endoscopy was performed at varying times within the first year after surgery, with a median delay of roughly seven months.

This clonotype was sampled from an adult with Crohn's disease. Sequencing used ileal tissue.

The CDR3 protein is CASNRPSETQYF. The DNA reads as follows: TGTGCCAGCAACAGGCCGTCGGAGACCCAGTACTTC. The V and J segments used are TRBV6-6 and TRBJ2-5, and TRBD1 may be the D gene, going by 5 matching bases. In the germline V gene (reference sequence), CDR1 corresponds to MNHNY and CDR2 to SVGAGI. The CDR3 runs 12 amino acids, cysteine and phenylalanine included. The entry retains the CDR3 DNA only, 36 bases that are in frame from base 1. V and J lose 7 bases and 5 bases, and a span of 11 bases separates them.